This T cell receptor beta chain emerged from a study of shared clonotypes between healthy human individuals. V lost 3 bases and J lost 3, with 10 bases in between. The V gene's germline CDR1 is SGHRS and CDR2 YFSETQ. The CDR3 consists of 13 residues. The test was conducted at deep level. Genomic DNA of each subset was evenly split across several immunoSEQ plates. Libraries were prepared by immunoSEQ multiplex PCR; TCRdb keeps only in-frame clonotypes and omits some of them. This table holds around 2.5 million clones, over 85% found once. V and J are TRBV5-1 and TRBJ2-7; D not certain. The source of this sequence is a man between 18 and 29 years old in good health. Some clones in this sample may be carry-over from other donors' samples. Source material: naive CD4+ T cells from PBMCs. Subset in this sample: CD45RA+ positively selected. This chain's CDR3 is CASSSLASYEQYF. The CDR3, as DNA: TGCGCCAGCAGCTCTCTGGCCAGCTACGAGCAGTACTTC.